This record covers a single T cell receptor beta chain. The data were obtained in a study of blood T cell repertoires in COVID-19. Study-wide background: Specimens from acute and convalescent COVID-19 originated in the United States, Italy and Spain. Sources were T cells, B-cell-depleted T cells, or PBMCs; the material itself was cDNA or gDNA.

Authors' data handling: It was from reference gene primer amplification that nucleated cell counts were estimated. Sequencing used immunoSEQ multiplex PCR; TCRdb keeps in-frame clones, though not all of them. V, J and clone size were drawn from that table, and D and trimming were deduced from the DNA. The profile shows roughly 56,000 clones, about 86% of them singletons. The receptor was derived from a human donor in a cohort sampled during active COVID-19. Sequences were obtained from peripheral blood.

CDR3 region: CASSLGPGMTGNNEQFF. CDR3 coding DNA: TGCGCCAGCAGCTTGGGTCCAGGGATGACAGGGAACAATGAGCAGTTCTTC. The rearrangement joins TRBV5-1 to TRBJ2-1; 7 bases agree with TRBD1. The CDR3 loop spans 17 amino acids. Per germline, CDR1 SGHRS and CDR2 YFSETQ. After removal of 0 bases from V and 5 bases from J, the junction contained 11 bases not matched to a gene. Variable domain in full (rest from reference TRBV5-1 and TRBJ2-1): KAGVTQTPRYLIKTRGQQVTLSCSPISGHRSVSWYQQTPGQGLQFLFEYFSETQRNKGNFPGRFSGRQFSNSRSEMNVSTLELGDSALYLCASSLGPGMTGNNEQFFGPGTRLTVL.